These 20 T cell receptor beta chains were all obtained from the same sample, sequenced in a study of response to subunit inactivated influenza vaccine. MiXCR, run by TCRdb on the RT-PCR reads, gives a single entry per CDR3 protein. The table lists hundreds of thousands of distinct CDR3 sequences, roughly 13% of them singletons. The sample here was PBMCs from blood, taken about 14 days before vaccination. The receptor source for this set is a man aged 50 to 60 who received an inactivated influenza vaccine.

The table lists this clonotype with a few counts. The gene calls are TRBV4-3 and TRBJ2-4; 9 nucleotides match TRBD2. J lost 0 bases, V lost 0 bases, and 0 bases had no gene match. From germline, CDR1 is LGHNA and CDR2 YSLEER. This CDR3 comprises 16 residues. CDR3 region: CASSQELAGAKNIQYF. As DNA, the CDR3 is TGCGCCAGCAGCCAAGAACTAGCGGGAGCCAAAAACATTCAGTACTTC.

The rearrangement links TRBV27 to TRBJ2-1; a possible D gene is TRBD2 (7 bases). The CDR3 loop spans 16 amino acids. Germline V gives CDR1 MNHEY, CDR2 SMNVEV (reference sequence). Trimming shortened V by 1 base and J by 2 bases, and 12 bases separated the two germline ends. The CDR3 spells CASSLLGGGPYNEQFF. The CDR3, as DNA: TGTGCCAGCAGTTTATTAGGGGGAGGGCCCTACAATGAGCAGTTCTTC.

J is TRBJ1-4 and V is TRBV12-3 or TRBV12-4, with no clear D. The CDR3 totals 12 residues. The V end was cut by 7 bases, the J end by 8 bases, with 11 bases between. CDR3 protein: CASTGLEEKLFF. Written as DNA, the CDR3 is TGTGCCAGCACGGGATTGGAGGAAAAACTGTTTTTT.

The rearrangement links TRBV4-3 to TRBJ2-1; a weak D match, TRBD2 (5 bases). CDR1 LGHNA and CDR2 YSLEER come from the germline V gene. CDR3 length equals 16 residues. The ends were cut back, 1 base at V and 2 bases at J, with 12 bases in the middle. DNA for the CDR3: TGCGCCAGCAGCCAAGGGGAAGGGAGACCCTACAATGAGCAGTTCTTC. As protein: CASSQGEGRPYNEQFF.

The V call is TRBV30, the J call TRBJ2-1, with 13 bases lining up with TRBD2. The CDR3 runs 14 residues. J gave up 9 bases and V 8 bases, and 10 bases lay outside the gene matches. Per the germline V gene, CDR1 is GTSNPN and CDR2 is SVGIG (reference sequence). DNA of the CDR3: TGTGCCACCTATACTAGCGGGGGGGCCATTGAGCAGTTCTTC. Amino acids: CATYTSGGAIEQFF.

This clonotype has only a few counts. CDR3 sequence (DNA): TGTGCCAGCAGCTGGCGGGGGGGGGGTGAGACCCAGTACTTC. Translated, it gives CASSWRGGGETQYF. The rearrangement uses TRBV7-2 and TRBJ2-5, with TRBD2 matching 9 bases. J was trimmed by 5 bases and V by 4 bases; bases with no gene match: 5. This CDR3 has 14 residues. Germline-derived CDR1 and CDR2 are SGHTA and FQGNSA. Combining the CDR3 with reference TRBV7-2 and TRBJ2-5 gives the whole variable domain GAGVSQSPSNKVTEKGKDVELRCDPISGHTALYWYRQSLGQGLEFLIYFQGNSAPDKSGLPSDRFSAERTGGSVSTLTIQRTQQEDSAVYLCASSWRGGGETQYFGPGTRLLVL.

In this sample, this clonotype turned up many times. DNA of the CDR3: TGTGCCAGCAGTGACCACTATGGCTACACCTTC. It yields the protein CASSDHYGYTF. V usage is TRBV7-2 and J usage is TRBJ1-2; D not resolved. V was pared by 6 bases and J by 3 bases, with 5 bases between. The CDR3 spans 11 residues. Germline V lookup: CDR1 SGHTA, CDR2 FQGNSA.

The chain uses TRBV12-3 or TRBV12-4 and TRBJ2-5, with 12 bases matching TRBD2. Trimming took 7 bases from V and 4 from J; bases not matched to a gene: 7. The CDR3 has 15 residues. CDR3 coding DNA: TGTGCCAGCACCCCAAGACTAGCGGGAGCAGAGACCCAGTACTTC. It yields the protein CASTPRLAGAETQYF.

V usage is TRBV6-6 and J usage is TRBJ1-2; the D gene is possibly TRBD1 (5 bases). Deletions cut 7 bases from V and 6 bases from J, with 9 bases between. CDR1 and CDR2 (germline): MNHNY, SVGAGI (reference sequence). The CDR3 sequence is 11 residues long. CDR3 DNA: TGTGCCAGCAAAGTAGGGGATGGCTACACCTTC. The encoded protein is CASKVGDGYTF.

The rearrangement links TRBV4-1 to TRBJ2-7, with D uncertain. Germline V gives CDR1 MGHRA, CDR2 YSYEKL. Trimming stripped 1 base from V and 3 bases from J, with 16 bases between. The CDR3 loop spans 16 amino acids. This CDR3 is CASSQGQASANYEQYF. The DNA of the CDR3 is TGCGCCAGCAGCCAAGGTCAGGCCAGCGCTAACTACGAGCAGTACTTC.

The chain carries TRBV7-7 and TRBJ2-2, with 10 bases aligning to TRBD1. Trimming took 6 bases from V and 7 from J; bases not matched to a gene: 14. There are 17 residues in the CDR3. CDR1 and CDR2 (germline): SSHAT, FNYEAQ (reference sequence). This chain's CDR3 is CASSPGTGAQAGGELFF. The CDR3 bases are TGTGCCAGCAGTCCCGGGACAGGGGCCCAGGCGGGCGGGGAGCTGTTTTTT.

Many counts were recorded for this clonotype. The chain combines TRBV5-1 with TRBJ2-2, with a weak D call TRBD2 (6 bases). Trimming shortened V by 4 bases and J by 6 bases, and 19 bases separated the two germline ends. Germline CDR1 SGHRS, CDR2 YFSETQ. The CDR3 length is 16 residues. The DNA of the CDR3 is TGCGCCAGCAGCCTTATCCCGGGGGATGGGTCCGGGGAGCTGTTTTTT. Residues: CASSLIPGDGSGELFF.

This clonotype is classed as medium-sized. The chain carries TRBV28 and TRBJ2-7, with TRBD2 matching over 7 bases. The CDR3 extends over 14 amino acids. Per the germline V gene, CDR1 is MDHEN and CDR2 is SYDVKM. V gave up 0 bases and J gave up 6 bases; unmatched junction bases: 5. CDR3 protein: CASSLWRRGVEQYF. The DNA of the CDR3 is TGTGCCAGCAGTTTATGGCGCCGGGGGGTCGAGCAGTACTTC.

A few counts support this clonotype. V usage is TRBV7-9 and J usage is TRBJ2-1, with D possibly matching TRBD1 (5 bases). Looked up from germline, CDR1 is SEHNR and CDR2 is FQNEAQ (reference sequence). The CDR3 runs 14 residues. V shed 8 bases and J shed 3 bases, with 14 bases lying between them. Written as DNA, the CDR3 is TGTGCCAGCGCTGAACTTGACAGCTACAATGAGCAGTTCTTC. It translates to CASAELDSYNEQFF.

This clonotype came up a few times. The rearrangement joins TRBV18 to TRBJ2-7, with 7 bases matching TRBD2. The J segment lost 0 bases and the V segment lost 3 bases, leaving 5 bases of the junction unmatched. The CDR3 consists of 15 residues. Germline values: CDR1 KGHSH, CDR2 LQKENI. The CDR3 sequence is CASSPLAEISYEQYF. The CDR3 coding sequence is TGTGCCAGCTCACCCCTAGCGGAGATCTCCTACGAGCAGTACTTC. Filled out from reference TRBV18 and TRBJ2-7, the complete variable domain reads NAGVMQNPRHLVRRRGQEARLRCSPMKGHSHVYWYRQLPEEGLKFMVYLQKENIIDESGMPKERFSAEFPKEGPSILRIQQVVRGDSAAYFCASSPLAEISYEQYFGPGTRLTVT.

This clonotype was found a few times. The chain joins TRBV15 to TRBJ2-7; 8 bases fit TRBD2. V was pared by 0 bases and J by 3 bases, with 4 bases of the junction left unmatched. This CDR3 contains 15 residues. The germline V gene has CDR1 LNHNV and CDR2 YYDKDF (reference sequence). CDR3 DNA: TGTGCCACCAGCAGAGATCGGGGGGGCGTCTACGAGCAGTACTTC. Translation gives CATSRDRGGVYEQYF. The whole variable domain, filled in from reference TRBV15 and TRBJ2-7, reads DAMVIQNPRYQVTQFGKPVTLSCSQTLNHNVMYWYQQKSSQAPKLLFHYYDKDFNNEADTPDNFQSRRPNTSFCFLDIRSPGLGDTAMYLCATSRDRGGVYEQYFGPGTRLTVT.

The chain has TRBV7-9 and TRBJ2-2; D unclear. The V end was cut by 4 bases, the J end by 4 bases, with 13 bases between. CDR3 length: 15 residues. The V gene's germline CDR1 is SEHNR and CDR2 FQNEAQ (reference sequence). CDR3 in amino acids: CASSSSPRSTGELFF. As DNA, the CDR3 is TGTGCCAGCAGCTCGAGCCCCAGGTCCACCGGGGAGCTGTTTTTT.

This clonotype occurred a few times. The V call is TRBV28, the J call TRBJ2-7; D remains unclear. Germline assignment: CDR1 MDHEN and CDR2 SYDVKM. The CDR3 sequence is 11 residues long. Deletions cut 6 bases from V and 5 bases from J, with 8 bases between. CDR3 protein: CASRSTHEQYF. CDR3 in DNA: TGTGCCAGCAGGAGTACGCACGAGCAGTACTTC.

This clonotype was picked up many times. The chain couples TRBV5-1 to TRBJ2-3; D ambiguous. Germline values: CDR1 SGHRS, CDR2 YFSETQ. The CDR3 runs to 14 residues. The V end was cut by 0 bases, the J end by 2 bases, with 7 bases between. Here the CDR3 DNA reads TGCGCCAGCAGCTTGGCCACTACCACAGATACGCAGTATTTT. Translating it yields CASSLATTTDTQYF.

There are a few counts of this clonotype. V is TRBV3-1 and J is TRBJ2-2, with D maybe TRBD2 (5 bases). The CDR3 totals 17 residues. Germline CDR1 reads LGHDT; CDR2 reads YNNKEL (reference sequence). The V and J ends lost 1 base and 3 bases respectively, with 15 bases between them. CDR3 in amino acids: CASSQAGIRVDTGELFF. The CDR3 bases are TGTGCCAGCAGCCAAGCCGGGATAAGGGTTGACACCGGGGAGCTGTTTTTT.